This T cell receptor beta chain was recorded in a study of graft-versus-host responses after intestinal transplantation. The overall study: Anti-thymocyte globulin served as induction for all recipients, who then took tacrolimus and steroids for two to three years.

There were around 200,000 CFSE-labeled responder cells plated together with around 200,000 irradiated, violet-dye-labeled stimulator cells. The assay was immunoSEQ multiplex PCR, and TCRdb's table has in-frame clones only and misses some. The data show roughly 20,000 clones, over 40% seen once. Overall study results and limits: Graft-donor T cell macrochimerism in patients accompanied high graft-versus-host to host-versus-graft clonal ratios in allografts. Investigators detected GvH clones in recipient marrow, with some emerging earlier in ileum or blood.

The TCR sequence derives from a human patient who received an intestinal transplant. The starting material was alloreactive CD8+ T cells from a mixed lymphocyte reaction culture, obtained before intestinal transplant. This sample's subset: CFSE-low proliferating T cells sorted from approximately 6-day pre-transplant mixed lymphocyte reaction (GvH or HvG direction).

CDR3 sequence (DNA): TGTGCCAGCAGCTTCGGGAAAACCAAAAACATTCAGTACTTC. It codes for CASSFGKTKNIQYF. The genes are TRBV7-9 and TRBJ2-4; perhaps TRBD2 as D (5 bases). The CDR3 extends over 14 amino acids. Germline V gives CDR1 SEHNR, CDR2 FQNEAQ (reference sequence). V was pared by 3 bases and J by 2 bases, with 8 bases between. The whole variable domain, remainder taken from reference TRBV7-9 and TRBJ2-4, is DTGVSQNPRHKITKRGQNVTFRCDPISEHNRLYWYRQTLGQGPEFLTYFQNEAQLEKSRLLSDRFSAERPKGSFSTLEIQRTEQGDSAMYLCASSFGKTKNIQYFGAGTRLSVL.